One sample yielded the 9 T cell receptor beta chains listed below, sequenced in a study of response to subunit inactivated influenza vaccine. TCRdb processed the RT-PCR reads anew with MiXCR; each CDR3 protein has one entry. This sample has around 790,000 distinct CDR3 sequences, with around 21% found just once. Sequencing used PBMCs from blood, obtained roughly 5 days after vaccination. These TCRs come from a man aged 50-59 years who received an inactivated influenza vaccine.

This clonotype was detected a few times. This chain's CDR3 is CASTGYGSYEQFF. Here the CDR3 DNA reads TGTGCCAGCACGGGGTATGGATCGTATGAGCAGTTCTTC. The chain couples TRBV6-2 or TRBV6-3 to TRBJ2-1, with a tentative D call TRBD2 (5 bases). V gave up 7 bases and J gave up 8 bases, with 15 bases separating them. Germline V gene lookup returns CDR1 MNHEY and CDR2 SVGEGT. The CDR3 sequence is 13 residues long.

The chain employs TRBV4-1 and TRBJ2-5; D is possibly TRBD2 (5 bases). CDR3 length equals 14 residues. The germline V gene encodes CDR1 MGHRA and CDR2 YSYEKL. V dropped 1 base and J dropped 5 bases, with 11 bases sitting between them. CDR3: CASSQGSLAETQYF. The CDR3 coding sequence is TGCGCCAGCAGCCAAGGTAGCCTAGCCGAGACCCAGTACTTC.

The chain carries TRBV30 and TRBJ2-3; 7 positions match TRBD2. Trimming removed 5 bases from V and 1 base from J; junction bases left unmatched: 12. The CDR3 loop spans 16 amino acids. Germline CDR1 is GTSNPN and CDR2 is SVGIG (reference sequence). The CDR3, as DNA: TGTGCCTGGGCGCATAAACACGCGGGGGGCACAGATACGCAGTATTTT. Amino acid sequence: CAWAHKHAGGTDTQYF. Full variable domain (missing parts from reference TRBV30 and TRBJ2-3): SQTIHQWPATLVQPVGSPLSLECTVEGTSNPNLYWYRQAAGRGLQLLFYSVGIGQISSEVPQNLSASRPQDRQFILSSKKLLLSDSGFYLCAWAHKHAGGTDTQYFGPGTRLTVL.

The V and J genes are TRBV10-3 and TRBJ2-2, with 14 bases fitting TRBD2. Germline trimming cut 10 bases from V and 4 bases from J; bases unmatched to any gene: 11. Germline CDR1 ENHRY, CDR2 SYGVKD. The CDR3 covers 17 residues. CDR3: CATPLTSGRGSTGELFF. The DNA for the CDR3 is TGTGCCACCCCTTTGACTAGCGGGAGGGGGAGCACCGGGGAGCTGTTTTTT.

The gene calls are TRBV2 and TRBJ2-1; TRBD2 agrees at 9 bases. V lost 5 bases, J lost 3 bases, and 5 bases stayed unmatched. This CDR3 region has 15 residues. Germline V gene sequence: CDR1 SNHLY, CDR2 FYNNEI. In nucleotides, the CDR3 is TGTGCCAGCAGTCTTAGCGGGAGCGTCTACAATGAGCAGTTCTTC. Translating it yields CASSLSGSVYNEQFF.

V is TRBV28 and J is TRBJ2-7; TRBD1 matches 7 bases. The CDR3 runs to 14 residues. Trimming cost V 7 bases and J 1 base; bases outside gene matches: 7. Germline V gene lookup returns CDR1 MDHEN and CDR2 SYDVKM. The CDR3 here is CASTTGDSSYEQYF. DNA of the CDR3: TGTGCCAGCACCACCGGGGACAGTTCCTACGAGCAGTACTTC.

This rearrangement joins TRBV7-8 to TRBJ2-7; 14 nucleotides match TRBD2. The V gene's germline CDR1 is SGHVS and CDR2 FQNEAQ. Trimming cost V 10 bases and J 6 bases; bases outside gene matches: 5. There are 13 residues in the CDR3. The CDR3 nucleotides read TGTGCCACGGGACTAGCGGGAGCCTTCGAGCAGTACTTC. Protein sequence: CATGLAGAFEQYF.

This clonotype showed up just a few times. V gene TRBV4-1 combines with J gene TRBJ1-1; 7 bases are shared with TRBD1. The CDR3 loop spans 17 amino acids. Germline-derived CDR1 and CDR2 are MGHRA and YSYEKL. Germline trimming cut 1 base from V and 6 bases from J; bases unmatched to any gene: 14. CDR3 DNA sequence: TGCGCCAGCAGCCAAGTTTTCGCTCGAGACAGGGTCCCTGAAGCTTTCTTT. It encodes CASSQVFARDRVPEAFF.

This sequence joins TRBV5-6 and TRBJ2-7; maybe TRBD2 (5 bases). The CDR3 extends over 15 amino acids. CDR1 and CDR2 (germline): SGHDT, YYEEEE. Trimming pared 1 base from V and 5 bases from J, leaving 16 bases between. CDR3 protein: CASSLPRAPNHEQYF. The CDR3, as DNA: TGTGCCAGCAGCTTGCCGAGGGCTCCTAATCACGAGCAGTACTTC.